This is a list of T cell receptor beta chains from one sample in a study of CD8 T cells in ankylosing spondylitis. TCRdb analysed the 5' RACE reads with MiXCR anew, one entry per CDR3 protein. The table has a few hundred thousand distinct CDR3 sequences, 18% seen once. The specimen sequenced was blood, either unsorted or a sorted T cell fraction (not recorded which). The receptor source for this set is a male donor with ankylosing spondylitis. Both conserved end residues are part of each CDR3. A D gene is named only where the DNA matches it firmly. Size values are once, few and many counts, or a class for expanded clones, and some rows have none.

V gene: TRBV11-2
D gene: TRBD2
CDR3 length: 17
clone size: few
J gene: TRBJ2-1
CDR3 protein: CASSRHAVSGKGNEQFF
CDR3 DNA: TGTGCCAGCAGCCGACATGCCGTTAGCGGGAAAGGCAATGAGCAGTTCTTC

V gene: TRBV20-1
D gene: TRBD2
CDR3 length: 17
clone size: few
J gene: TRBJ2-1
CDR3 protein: CSARDLGLAGGFDEQFF
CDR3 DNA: TGCAGTGCTAGAGATCTCGGACTAGCGGGAGGGTTTGATGAGCAGTTCTTC

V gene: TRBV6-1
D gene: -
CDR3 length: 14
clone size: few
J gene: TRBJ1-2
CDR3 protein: CASRVGQVNYGYTF
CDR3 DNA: TGTGCCAGCAGGGTAGGACAAGTTAACTATGGCTACACCTTC

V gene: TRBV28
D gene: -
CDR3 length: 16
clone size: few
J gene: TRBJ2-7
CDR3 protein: CASSLSQGDFPYEQYF
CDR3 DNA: TGTGCCAGCAGTTTATCGCAGGGTGATTTCCCCTACGAGCAGTACTTC

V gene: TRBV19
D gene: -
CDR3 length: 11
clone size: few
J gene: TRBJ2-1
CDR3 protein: CASSIGHEQFF
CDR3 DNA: TGTGCCAGTAGTATTGGGCATGAGCAGTTCTTC

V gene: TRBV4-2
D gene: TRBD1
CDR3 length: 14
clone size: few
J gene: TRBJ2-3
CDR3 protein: CASSPGTGPDTQYF
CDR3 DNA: TGTGCCAGCAGCCCCGGGACAGGGCCAGATACGCAGTATTTT

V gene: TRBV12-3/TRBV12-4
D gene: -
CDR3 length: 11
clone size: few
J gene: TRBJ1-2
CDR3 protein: CASSQQGSYTF
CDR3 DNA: TGTGCCAGCAGTCAGCAGGGTAGCTACACCTTC

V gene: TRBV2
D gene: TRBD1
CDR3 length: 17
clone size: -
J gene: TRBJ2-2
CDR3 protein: CASSEPRDRGQSGELFF
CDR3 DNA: TGTGCCAGCAGTGAACCCCGGGACAGGGGTCAATCCGGGGAGCTGTTTTTT

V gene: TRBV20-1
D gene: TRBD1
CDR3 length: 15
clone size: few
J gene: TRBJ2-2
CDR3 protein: CSASDGTGDTGELFF
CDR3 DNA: TGCAGTGCTAGTGACGGGACAGGGGACACCGGGGAGCTGTTTTTT

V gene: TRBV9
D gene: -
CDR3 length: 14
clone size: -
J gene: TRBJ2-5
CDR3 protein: CASSADRFIETQYF
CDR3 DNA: TGTGCCAGCAGCGCCGACAGGTTCATAGAGACCCAGTACTTC

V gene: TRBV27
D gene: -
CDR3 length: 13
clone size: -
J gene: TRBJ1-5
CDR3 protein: CASSLDSEEPQHF
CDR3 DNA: TGTGCCAGCAGTTTGGATAGCGAGGAGCCCCAGCATTTT

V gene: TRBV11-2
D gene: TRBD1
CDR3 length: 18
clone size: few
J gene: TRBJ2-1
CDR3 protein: CASSLFYDIRGLRNEQFF
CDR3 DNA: TGTGCCAGCAGCTTATTTTATGATATCAGGGGGCTTAGGAATGAGCAGTTCTTC

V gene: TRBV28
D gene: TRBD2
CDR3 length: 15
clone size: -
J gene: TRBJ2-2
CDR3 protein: CASGAGEGHTGELFF
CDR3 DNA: TGTGCCAGCGGCGCGGGAGAAGGCCACACCGGGGAGCTGTTTTTT

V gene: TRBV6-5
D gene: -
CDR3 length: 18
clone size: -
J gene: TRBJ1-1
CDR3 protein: CASSYSNVGGRGFTEAFF
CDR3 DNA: TGTGCCAGCAGTTACTCGAACGTCGGGGGCCGGGGGTTCACTGAAGCTTTCTTT

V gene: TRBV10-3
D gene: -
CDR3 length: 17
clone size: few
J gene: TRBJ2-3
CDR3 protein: CAISESRTAAGSDTQYF
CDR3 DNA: TGTGCCATCAGTGAGTCGAGGACTGCTGCTGGTTCAGATACGCAGTATTTT

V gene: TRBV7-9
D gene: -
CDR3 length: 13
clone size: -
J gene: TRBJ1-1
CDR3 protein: CASRPSGNTEAFF
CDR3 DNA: TGTGCCAGCAGACCCTCGGGGAACACTGAAGCTTTCTTT

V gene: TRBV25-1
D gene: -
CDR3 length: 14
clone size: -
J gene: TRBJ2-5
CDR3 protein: CASSEWVSGETQYF
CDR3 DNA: TGTGCCAGCAGTGAATGGGTGTCTGGCGAGACCCAGTACTTC

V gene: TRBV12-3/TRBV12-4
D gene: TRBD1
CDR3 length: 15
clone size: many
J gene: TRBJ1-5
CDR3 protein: CASSLTGGSNQPQHF
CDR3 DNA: TGTGCCAGCAGTTTAACAGGGGGTTCAAATCAGCCCCAGCATTTT